Below, 8 T cell receptor beta chains from the same sample are listed, as sequenced in a study of blood T cell repertoires in COVID-19. The method was immunoSEQ multiplex PCR; TCRdb's version includes in-frame clones alone and lacks a portion of them. The sample has about 250,000 clones, approximately 83% seen once. Sequenced: peripheral blood. The source of these receptors is a man in his forties with acute or convalescent COVID-19.

The chain is built from TRBV7-8 and TRBJ1-3; D remains unclear. Trimming removed 2 bases at V and 0 bases at J, with 14 bases between. Germline values: CDR1 SGHVS, CDR2 FQNEAQ. CDR3 size: 17 residues. In DNA form, the CDR3 reads TGTGCCAGCAGCTTAATAAAAAGAGGTTCCTCTGGAAACACCATATATTTT. Residues: CASSLIKRGSSGNTIYF.

The chain employs TRBV9 and TRBJ2-1, with 7 positions matching TRBD2. V lost 4 bases and J lost 0; bases outside the gene matches: 10. Germline CDR1 is SGDLS and CDR2 is YYNGEE. The CDR3 has 17 residues. DNA for the CDR3: TGTGCCAGCAGCCTCCACCGGGGGGATGACTCCTACAATGAGCAGTTCTTC. It translates to CASSLHRGDDSYNEQFF.

The rearrangement links TRBV5-1 to TRBJ2-1, with TRBD2 as a possible D gene (6 bases). CDR3 length: 17 residues. Germline values: CDR1 SGHRS, CDR2 YFSETQ. V lost 0 bases and J 0 bases, leaving 13 bases between the germline ends. The CDR3 protein is CASSLEGPTSSYNEQFF. DNA of the CDR3: TGCGCCAGCAGCTTGGAAGGACCGACTAGCTCCTACAATGAGCAGTTCTTC. The entire variable domain, with the rest obtained from reference TRBV5-1 and TRBJ2-1, is as follows: KAGVTQTPRYLIKTRGQQVTLSCSPISGHRSVSWYQQTPGQGLQFLFEYFSETQRNKGNFPGRFSGRQFSNSRSEMNVSTLELGDSALYLCASSLEGPTSSYNEQFFGPGTRLTVL.

This clone was observed at least ten times. V usage is TRBV7-9 and J usage is TRBJ2-3, with 11 bases lining up with TRBD2. The CDR3 is 16 residues long. Germline-derived CDR1 and CDR2 are SEHNR and FQNEAQ (reference sequence). The V and J ends lost 8 bases and 0 bases, in that order; junction bases with no gene match: 7. The DNA for the CDR3 is TGTGCCAGCTCAGAGGGGACTAGCGGAAGCACAGATACGCAGTATTTT. Protein product: CASSEGTSGSTDTQYF.

This clone turned up a few times. The chain has TRBV2 and TRBJ1-5, with D perhaps matching TRBD1 (6 bases). CDR1 is SNHLY and CDR2 is FYNNEI in the germline V gene. V lost 4 bases, J lost 2 bases, and 9 bases lay in between. The CDR3 contains 14 residues. In DNA, the CDR3 is TGTGCCAGCAGTGTTTGGACAGGCAATCAGCCCCAGCATTTT. As protein: CASSVWTGNQPQHF.

This clone was observed a few times. The V gene is TRBV27, the J gene TRBJ2-7; tentatively, D is TRBD2 (6 bases). The CDR3 totals 14 residues. V lost 2 bases and J 2 bases, leaving 10 bases between the germline ends. CDR1 is MNHEY and CDR2 is SMNVEV in the germline V gene (reference sequence). The CDR3 region has the DNA TGTGCCAGCAGTTTAGTGCGGGGAACCTACGAGCAGTACTTC. It specifies CASSLVRGTYEQYF.

The chain couples TRBV4-2 to TRBJ2-2; the match to TRBD2 covers 9 bases. The CDR3 is 19 residues long. Losses at the gene ends were 4 bases for V and 7 bases for J; bases not matched to a gene: 19. CDR1 and CDR2 (germline): LGHNA, YNFKEQ. CDR3 DNA: TGTGCCAGCAGCCGGGGCGGTGGTCTAGCGGGAAGGGGTGGCGGGGAGCTGTTTTTT. Residues: CASSRGGGLAGRGGGELFF.

The V call is TRBV19, the J call TRBJ2-2; 8 bases fit TRBD1. The CDR3 covers 15 residues. J lost 5 bases, V lost 5 bases, and 7 bases had no gene match. Germline assignment: CDR1 LNHDA and CDR2 SQIVND (reference sequence). The CDR3 sequence: CASSFRQGTTGELFF. CDR3 nucleotides: TGTGCCAGTAGTTTCAGACAGGGGACTACCGGGGAGCTGTTTTTT.